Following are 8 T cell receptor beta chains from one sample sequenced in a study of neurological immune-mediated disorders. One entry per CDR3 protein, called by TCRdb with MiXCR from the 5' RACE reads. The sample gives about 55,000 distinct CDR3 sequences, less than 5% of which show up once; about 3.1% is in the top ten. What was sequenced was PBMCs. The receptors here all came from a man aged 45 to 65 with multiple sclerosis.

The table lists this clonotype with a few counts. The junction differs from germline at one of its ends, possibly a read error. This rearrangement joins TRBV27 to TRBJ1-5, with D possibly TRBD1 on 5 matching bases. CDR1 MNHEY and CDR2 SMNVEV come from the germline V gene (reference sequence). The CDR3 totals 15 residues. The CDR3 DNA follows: TGTGCCAGCCCAAGGGGTGGGGGAAGCAATCAGCCCCAGAATTTT. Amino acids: CASPRGGGSNQPQNF.

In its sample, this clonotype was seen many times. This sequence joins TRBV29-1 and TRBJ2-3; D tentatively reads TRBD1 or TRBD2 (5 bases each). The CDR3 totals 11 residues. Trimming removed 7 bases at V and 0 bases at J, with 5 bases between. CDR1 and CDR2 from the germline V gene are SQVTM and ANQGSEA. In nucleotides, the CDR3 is TGCAGCGGGGACAGCACAGATACGCAGTATTTT. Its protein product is CSGDSTDTQYF.

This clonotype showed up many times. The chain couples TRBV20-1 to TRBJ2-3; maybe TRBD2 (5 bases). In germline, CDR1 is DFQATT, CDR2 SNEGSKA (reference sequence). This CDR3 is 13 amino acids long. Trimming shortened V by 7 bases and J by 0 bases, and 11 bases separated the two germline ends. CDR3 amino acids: CSVVGLSTDTQYF. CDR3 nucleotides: TGCAGTGTAGTTGGACTTAGCACAGATACGCAGTATTTT.

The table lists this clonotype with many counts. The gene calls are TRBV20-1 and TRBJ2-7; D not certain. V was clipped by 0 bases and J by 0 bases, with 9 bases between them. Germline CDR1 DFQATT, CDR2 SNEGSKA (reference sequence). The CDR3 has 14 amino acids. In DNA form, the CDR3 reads TGCAGTGCTAGAGATTGGCGGAGCTCCTACGAGCAGTACTTC. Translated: CSARDWRSSYEQYF.

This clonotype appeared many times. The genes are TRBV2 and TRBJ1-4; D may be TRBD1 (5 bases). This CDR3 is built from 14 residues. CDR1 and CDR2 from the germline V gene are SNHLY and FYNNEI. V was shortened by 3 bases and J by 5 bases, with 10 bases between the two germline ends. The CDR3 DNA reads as TGTGCCAGCAGTGACTCGACAGCAAATGAAAAACTGTTTTTT. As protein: CASSDSTANEKLFF. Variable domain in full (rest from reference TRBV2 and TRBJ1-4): EPEVTQTPSHQVTQMGQEVILRCVPISNHLYFYWYRQILGQKVEFLVSFYNNEISEKSEIFDDQFSVERPDGSNFTLKIRSTKLEDSAMYFCASSDSTANEKLFFGSGTQLSVL.

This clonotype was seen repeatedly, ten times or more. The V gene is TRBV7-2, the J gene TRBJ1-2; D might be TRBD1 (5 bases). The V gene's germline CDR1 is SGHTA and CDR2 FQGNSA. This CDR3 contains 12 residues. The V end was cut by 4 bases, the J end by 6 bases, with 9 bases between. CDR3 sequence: CASSSQGDGYTF. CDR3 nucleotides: TGTGCCAGCAGCTCTCAGGGTGATGGCTACACCTTC.

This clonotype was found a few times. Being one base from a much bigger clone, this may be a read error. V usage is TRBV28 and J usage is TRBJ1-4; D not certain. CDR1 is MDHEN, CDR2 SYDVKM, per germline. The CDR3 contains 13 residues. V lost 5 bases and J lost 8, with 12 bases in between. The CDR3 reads CASSSRKDEKLFF. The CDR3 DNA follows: TGTGCCAGCAGTAGCAGAAAGGACGAAAAACTGTTTTTT.

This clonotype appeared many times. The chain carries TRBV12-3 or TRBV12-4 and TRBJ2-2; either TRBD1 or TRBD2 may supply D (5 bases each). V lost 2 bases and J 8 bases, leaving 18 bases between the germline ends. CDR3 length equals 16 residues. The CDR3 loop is CASSLPTTGLTGELFF. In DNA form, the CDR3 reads TGTGCCAGCAGTTTACCCACCACGGGGCTTACAGGGGAGCTGTTTTTT.